The next 22 T cell receptor beta chains were all read from a single sample in a study of glioma-infiltrating T cells. Using RNA template, CDR3s of TCR alpha and beta were amplified with iRepertoire arm-PCR. TCRdb re-called the multiplex PCR reads with MiXCR, one entry per CDR3 protein. The sample has tens of thousands of distinct CDR3 sequences, about 37% seen once. The source material was glioma tissue, nonneoplastic brain tissue, or PBMCs (not recorded which). Receptors originate from a human donor with low-grade glioma or glioblastoma, undergoing nonglioma brain surgery, or in good health (not recorded which).

With respect to this clonotype: A junction end diverges from the germline sequence, so it may reflect a read error. The chain carries TRBV7-3 and TRBJ1-1; possible D gene TRBD1, 6 bases. Germline lookup yields CDR1 SGHTA and CDR2 FQGTGA. The CDR3 runs 14 residues. CDR3 protein: CASSLQGGNSPLNF. The DNA for the CDR3 is TGTGCCAGCAGCCTACAGGGAGGCAATTCACCCCTCAACTTT.

This chain's CDR3 is CAGNEGATQYF. The CDR3 DNA follows: TGTGCCGGCAACGAAGGGGCTACGCAGTATTTT. The gene calls are TRBV28 and TRBJ2-3; the D gene is possibly TRBD1 (5 bases). Germline CDR1 reads MDHEN; CDR2 reads SYDVKM. V shed 11 bases and J shed 8 bases, with 14 bases lying between them. There are 11 residues in the CDR3.

This clonotype appeared many times. The rearrangement joins TRBV28 to TRBJ1-5; 9 bases line up with TRBD1. Germline loops: CDR1 MDHEN, CDR2 SYDVKM. The J segment lost 4 bases and the V segment lost 4 bases, leaving 8 bases of the junction unmatched. The CDR3 is 16 residues long. The DNA for the CDR3 is TGTGCCAGCAGTTCCATCGACAGGGGGTTGAATCAGCCCCAGCATTTT. Translation: CASSSIDRGLNQPQHF.

As regards this clonotype: The limits of the CDR3 on the DNA are not certain, so only TCRdb's listed CDR3 is given. The genes are TRBV6-2 or TRBV6-3 and TRBJ2-1. The CDR3 length equals 14 residues, ends included. Germline-derived CDR1 and CDR2 are MNHEY and SVGEGT. The CDR3 protein is CASSYSFFGSEQCF.

This chain uses TRBV6-2 or TRBV6-3 with TRBJ2-7; 9 bases align to TRBD2. Germline values: CDR1 MNHEY, CDR2 SVGEGT. The CDR3 extends over 17 amino acids. Trimming removed 4 bases from V and 7 bases from J; junction bases left unmatched: 17. The CDR3 DNA sequence: TGTGCCAGCAGTTTTAAGGCGGGGGGGCGCAGCACCGGGGAGCAGTACTTC. Protein product: CASSFKAGGRSTGEQYF.

This sequence joins TRBV14 and TRBJ1-1; 9 bases are shared with TRBD1. The trim removed 8 bases at V and 1 base at J, leaving 8 bases unmatched. This CDR3 spans 15 amino acids. Germline CDR1 reads SGHDN; CDR2 reads FVKESK. In DNA form, the CDR3 reads TGTGCCAGCGGCTGGACAGGGGACCAGAACACTGAAGCTTTCTTT. Translating gives CASGWTGDQNTEAFF.

This clonotype was counted at least ten times. This chain joins TRBV3-1 and TRBJ1-2, with D possibly matching TRBD1 (5 bases). This CDR3 has 14 amino acids. Trimming shortened V by 5 bases and J by 8 bases, and 18 bases separated the two germline ends. Germline CDR1 is LGHDT and CDR2 is YNNKEL (reference sequence). The CDR3 region is CASSGTGPSWGYTF. In DNA, the CDR3 is TGTGCCAGCAGCGGGACCGGGCCCTCATGGGGCTACACCTTC. The complete variable domain, with remaining parts taken from reference TRBV3-1 and TRBJ1-2, reads DTAVSQTPKYLVTQMGNDKSIKCEQNLGHDTMYWYKQDSKKFLKIMFSYNNKELIINETVPNRFSPKSPDKAHLNLHINSLELGDSAVYFCASSGTGPSWGYTFGSGTRLTVV.

This clonotype was detected many times. The chain has TRBV5-5 and TRBJ1-1; TRBD1 is a possible D gene (5 bases). V gave up 2 bases and J gave up 1 base, with 9 bases separating them. This CDR3 is built from 14 residues. The V gene's germline CDR1 is SGHKS and CDR2 YYEKEE (reference sequence). The CDR3 spells CASSLPGPNTEAFF. DNA of the CDR3: TGTGCCAGCAGCTTACCGGGACCGAACACTGAAGCTTTCTTT.

This clonotype was seen ten or more times. This chain uses TRBV20-1 with TRBJ2-7, with D perhaps TRBD2 (6 bases). V lost 7 bases to trimming and J lost 0 bases, with 13 bases between them. The germline CDR1 and CDR2 sequences are DFQATT and SNEGSKA (reference sequence). The CDR3 has 13 amino acids. The CDR3 sequence: CSGRGGVSYEQYF. The CDR3 coding sequence is TGCAGTGGGAGAGGCGGGGTCTCCTACGAGCAGTACTTC.

As concerns this clonotype: An end of the junction differs from the germline gene, which may be a read error. The V and J genes are TRBV27 and TRBJ2-1; 7 bases are a match to TRBD1. The CDR3 is made up of 16 amino acids. CDR1 is MNHEY, CDR2 SMNVEV, per germline (reference sequence). CDR3 nucleotides: TGTGCCAGCAGTATCGACAGGGCGAGCTCCTATAATGAGCAGTTCTTC. Its protein product is CASSIDRASSYNEQFF.

This clonotype occurred many times. J is TRBJ1-1 and V is TRBV5-4; no clear D. Trimming took 2 bases from V and 6 from J, leaving 8 bases between them. Per the germline V gene, CDR1 is SGHNT and CDR2 is YYREEE (reference sequence). This CDR3 region has 12 residues. CDR3 nucleotide sequence: TGTGCCAGCAGCTTTCTCCGGGCTGAAGCTTTCTTT. This codes for CASSFLRAEAFF.

Note on this clonotype: One junction end disagrees with the germline gene, perhaps due to a read error. V usage is TRBV24-1 and J usage is TRBJ1-5; D ambiguous. Germline loops: CDR1 KGHDR, CDR2 SFDVKD. This CDR3 has 13 amino acids. The CDR3 coding sequence is TGTGCCACCAGTGGGAATAGAAATCAGCCCCAGAATTTT. It codes for CATSGNRNQPQNF.

This clonotype was counted many times. The V call is TRBV19, the J call TRBJ2-3; the D gene is possibly TRBD2 (5 bases). The CDR3 covers 14 residues. The germline CDR1 and CDR2 sequences are LNHDA and SQIVND (reference sequence). Trimming stripped 7 bases from V and 5 bases from J, with 16 bases between. The CDR3 is CASTPPGSKDTQYF. DNA for the CDR3: TGTGCCAGTACCCCCCCGGGGTCCAAAGATACGCAGTATTTT.

As to this clonotype: A junction end diverges from the germline sequence, so it may reflect a read error. The chain carries TRBV20-1 and TRBJ2-1; TRBD1 matches 7 bases. Germline CDR1 and CDR2: DFQATT and SNEGSKA (reference sequence). The CDR3 loop spans 15 amino acids. The CDR3 DNA is TGCAGTGCTAGAGACTCCGACAGGGCCTTCAATGAGGAGTTCTTC. The encoded protein is CSARDSDRAFNEEFF.

Points on this clonotype: Just one base apart from a much larger clone, this may be a read error. V usage is TRBV7-2 and J usage is TRBJ2-1; D remains ambiguous. This CDR3 has 14 amino acids. Germline-derived CDR1 and CDR2 are SGHTA and FQGNSA. Trimming took off 6 bases at V and 10 bases at J, with 19 bases between the two ends. Here the CDR3 reads CASRGNELVREQFF. The CDR3 nucleotides are TGTGCCAGCAGGGGGAACGAGCTTGTCAGAGAGCAGTTCTTC.

This clonotype showed up just once. This chain joins TRBV20-1 and TRBJ2-1; D is perhaps TRBD1 or TRBD2 (5 bases each). Trimming removed 5 bases at V and 6 bases at J, with 14 bases between. CDR1 DFQATT and CDR2 SNEGSKA come from the germline V gene (reference sequence). The CDR3 spans 13 residues. The CDR3 sequence is CSAGGPDLNEQFF. CDR3 nucleotide sequence: TGCAGTGCTGGGGGTCCGGACCTCAATGAGCAGTTCTTC.

This clonotype appeared many times. The chain carries TRBV19 and TRBJ1-5, with 7 bases lining up with TRBD1. Germline CDR1 reads LNHDA; CDR2 reads SQIVND (reference sequence). This CDR3 has 15 residues. J lost 0 bases, V lost 4 bases, and 3 bases had no gene match. For the CDR3, the DNA is TGTGCCAGTAGTACGACAGGGACTAGCAATCAGCCCCAGCATTTT. Its protein product is CASSTTGTSNQPQHF. The full variable domain, in which reference TRBV19 and TRBJ1-5 provide the parts outside the CDR3, is DGGITQSPKYLFRKEGQNVTLSCEQNLNHDAMYWYRQDPGQGLRLIYYSQIVNDFQKGDIAEGYSVSREKKESFPLTVTSAQKNPTAFYLCASSTTGTSNQPQHFGDGTRLSIL.

This chain uses TRBV12-3 or TRBV12-4 with TRBJ1-3, with 9 bases that match TRBD1. With V trimmed by 6 bases and J by 7 bases, 4 bases remained unmatched. CDR3 length: 13 residues. CDR3 sequence reads: CASRNRGRNTIYF. In DNA form, the CDR3 reads TGTGCCAGCAGAAACAGGGGGCGGAACACCATATATTTT.

As concerns this clonotype: A junction boundary mismatches the germline segment, possibly from a read error. This chain links TRBV6-1 with TRBJ2-3, with 7 bases identical to TRBD1. The length of the CDR3 is 17 residues. Germline V gene data show CDR1 as MNHNS and CDR2 as SASEGT. CDR3 bases: TGCGTCAGCAGCCCTAGGGACAGACGGTCTAGCACAGATACGCAGTATTTT. Translated: CVSSPRDRRSSTDTQYF.

V gene TRBV9 combines with J gene TRBJ1-6; D is perhaps TRBD1 (5 bases). The germline gives CDR1 SGDLS, CDR2 YYNGEE. Deletions cut 3 bases from V and 6 bases from J, with 13 bases between. This CDR3 region has 15 residues. CDR3 DNA sequence: TGTGCCAGCAGCGCGGGAGACCAGGGTAATTCACCCCTCCACTTT. Amino acids: CASSAGDQGNSPLHF.

Note on this clonotype: An end of the junction does not agree with germline; a read error may underlie this. The V gene is TRBV7-6, the J gene TRBJ2-3; possibly TRBD1 for D (6 bases). The CDR3 loop spans 14 amino acids. Germline CDR1 reads SGHVS; CDR2 reads FNYEAQ. CDR3 residues: CSSSPRTVTDTQYF. In DNA, the CDR3 is TGTTCCAGCAGCCCTCGGACAGTCACAGATACGCAATATTTT. The full variable domain, rest sourced from reference TRBV7-6 and TRBJ2-3, is GAGVSQSPRYKVTKRGQDVALRCDPISGHVSLYWYRQALGQGPEFLTYFNYEAQQDKSGLPNDRFSAERPEGSISTLTIQRTEQRDSAMYRCSSSPRTVTDTQYFGPGTRLTVL.

This clonotype was detected ten times or more. The rearrangement joins TRBV20-1 to TRBJ2-1; 10 bases agree with TRBD2. The CDR3 runs to 14 residues. V shed 8 bases and J 5 bases; nucleotides not matched to a gene: 9. CDR1 and CDR2 (germline): DFQATT, SNEGSKA (reference sequence). CDR3 loop: CSYIAGGRHNEQFF. CDR3 sequence (DNA): TGCAGTTATATAGCGGGAGGCAGGCACAATGAGCAGTTCTTC.